This is a list of T cell receptor beta chains from one sample in a study of blood T cells in healthy people across ages. MiXCR, run by TCRdb on the 5' RACE reads, gives a single entry per CDR3 protein. The sample lists approximately 2,000,000 distinct CDR3 sequences, about 39% occurring once. The specimen was blood. The receptor set was obtained from a human donor in good health. Each CDR3 is given with its conserved first and last residue. The D gene is left open where the match is weak. Part of the rows lack a size; the others show once, few, many or a class for expanded clones.

d_call: .
v_call: TRBV20-1
j_call: TRBJ1-2
clone_size: few
cdr3_aa: CSAGSWGGYTF
cdr3_nt: TGCAGTGCCGGATCCTGGGGTGGCTACACCTTC

d_call: TRBD1
v_call: TRBV24-1
j_call: TRBJ2-3
clone_size: few
cdr3_aa: CATSDYRQGATDTQYF
cdr3_nt: TGTGCCACCAGTGATTACAGACAGGGAGCCACAGATACGCAGTATTTT

d_call: .
v_call: TRBV20-1
j_call: TRBJ2-7
clone_size: few
cdr3_aa: CSARDPQRGNYEQYF
cdr3_nt: TGCAGTGCTAGAGATCCCCAAAGGGGTAACTACGAGCAGTACTTC

d_call: .
v_call: TRBV20-1
j_call: TRBJ2-1
clone_size: few
cdr3_aa: CIVPGSSYNEQFF
cdr3_nt: TGCATTGTACCGGGGAGCTCCTACAATGAGCAGTTCTTC

d_call: TRBD1
v_call: TRBV28
j_call: TRBJ1-4
clone_size: .
cdr3_aa: CASSLAGGAKEKLFF
cdr3_nt: TGTGCCAGCAGTTTGGCAGGGGGCGCTAAGGAAAAACTGTTTTTT

d_call: .
v_call: TRBV12-3/TRBV12-4
j_call: TRBJ2-7
clone_size: .
cdr3_aa: CAGSLSHGLTDEQYF
cdr3_nt: TGTGCCGGCAGTTTATCGCATGGACTAACCGACGAGCAGTACTTC

d_call: .
v_call: TRBV24-1
j_call: TRBJ2-1
clone_size: once
cdr3_aa: CATSDSGRYNEQFF
cdr3_nt: TGTGCCACCAGTGATTCGGGCAGGTACAATGAGCAGTTCTTC

d_call: .
v_call: TRBV29-1
j_call: TRBJ1-1
clone_size: few
cdr3_aa: CSVEGGSNTEAFF
cdr3_nt: TGCAGCGTTGAAGGGGGCAGCAACACTGAAGCTTTCTTT

d_call: .
v_call: TRBV5-5
j_call: TRBJ2-3
clone_size: .
cdr3_aa: CASSLTLLGTDTQYF
cdr3_nt: TGTGCCAGCAGCCTAACATTGCTTGGCACAGATACGCAGTATTTT

d_call: TRBD2
v_call: TRBV5-1
j_call: TRBJ2-5
clone_size: .
cdr3_aa: CASSFLAGIQETQYF
cdr3_nt: TGCGCCAGCAGCTTCTTAGCGGGGATCCAAGAGACCCAGTACTTC

d_call: TRBD2
v_call: TRBV6-6
j_call: TRBJ2-7
clone_size: .
cdr3_aa: CASSGTSGGIYPYEQYF
cdr3_nt: TGTGCCAGCAGCGGGACTAGCGGGGGCATATACCCCTACGAGCAGTACTTC

d_call: TRBD1
v_call: TRBV24-1
j_call: TRBJ2-3
clone_size: .
cdr3_aa: CATSDPRQGVTQYF
cdr3_nt: TGTGCCACCAGTGATCCTCGACAGGGAGTAACGCAGTATTTT